These 27 T cell receptor beta chains share one sample of origin, sequenced in a study of T cells in Graves' hyperthyroidism and ophthalmopathy. RNA transcripts provided the source from which TCR beta CDR3 regions were amplified. A first-round RT-PCR of the TCR CDR3 used the HTBI primer set. TCRdb reanalysed the multiplex PCR reads using MiXCR and keeps one entry per CDR3 protein. Among approximately 420,000 distinct CDR3 sequences, 12% to 15% were seen once, and the ten largest hold 5% to 6%. The sample comprised blood. The receptors originated from a woman aged 18-29 years with Graves' hyperthyroidism.

V and J are TRBV18 and TRBJ2-5, with TRBD1 matching 9 bases. V dropped 8 bases and J dropped 8; count of bases not matched to a gene: 9. The CDR3 is 13 amino acids. CDR1 is KGHSH, CDR2 LQKENI, per germline. CDR3 coding DNA: TGTGCCAGCCAAGACAGGGGGACCGGAACCCAGTACTTC. It translates to CASQDRGTGTQYF.

This clonotype has at least ten counts. V and J are TRBV20-1 and TRBJ2-7; D is ambiguous. CDR1 and CDR2 from the germline V gene are DFQATT and SNEGSKA (reference sequence). Trimming took 3 bases from V and 6 from J, leaving 12 bases between them. The CDR3 spans 12 residues. The chain's CDR3 is CSASPEVPEQYF. DNA for the CDR3: TGCAGTGCTAGCCCCGAGGTTCCCGAGCAGTACTTC.

This clonotype appeared many times. The V gene is TRBV6-1, the J gene TRBJ2-7; 10 bases fit TRBD2. Germline loops: CDR1 MNHNS, CDR2 SASEGT. The CDR3 spans 14 residues. J lost 4 bases, V lost 7 bases, and 7 bases had no gene match. As DNA, the CDR3 is TGTGCCAGCAATACCCTAGCGGGAGAGTACGAGCAGTACTTC. As protein: CASNTLAGEYEQYF.

This clonotype turned up a few times. V gene TRBV27 combines with J gene TRBJ1-5; D gene uncertain. The CDR3 runs to 14 residues. Per germline, CDR1 MNHEY and CDR2 SMNVEV (reference sequence). The germline V and J ends were trimmed by 2 bases and 1 base, with 6 bases remaining between them. The CDR3 loop reads CASSLRRSNQPQHF. The DNA of the CDR3 is TGTGCCAGCAGTTTAAGGAGGAGCAATCAGCCCCAGCATTTT.

This clonotype was counted a few times. The V call is TRBV18, the J call TRBJ1-5; TRBD1 agrees at 8 bases. The germline V gene has CDR1 KGHSH and CDR2 LQKENI. This CDR3 has 14 amino acids. V shed 2 bases and J 6 bases; nucleotides not matched to a gene: 3. The CDR3 DNA sequence: TGTGCCAGCTCACCAGACAGGGGTATTCAGCCCCAGCATTTT. Amino acids: CASSPDRGIQPQHF. The full variable domain, with the rest looked up from reference TRBV18 and TRBJ1-5, is NAGVMQNPRHLVRRRGQEARLRCSPMKGHSHVYWYRQLPEEGLKFMVYLQKENIIDESGMPKERFSAEFPKEGPSILRIQQVVRGDSAAYFCASSPDRGIQPQHFGDGTRLSIL.

The chain links TRBV7-3 to TRBJ2-3; weak D call: TRBD2 (6 bases). Germline CDR1 and CDR2: SGHTA and FQGTGA. The CDR3 consists of 15 residues. V shed 6 bases and J shed 3 bases, with 16 bases lying between them. The CDR3 sequence is CASSPGASATDTQYF. The CDR3 nucleotides are TGTGCCAGCAGTCCCGGGGCTAGCGCGACAGATACGCAGTATTTT.

This clonotype was detected many times. The chain employs TRBV19 and TRBJ1-1; no clear D gene. CDR3 length: 13 residues. The germline gives CDR1 LNHDA, CDR2 SQIVND (reference sequence). With 7 bases removed from V and 1 base from J, the gap between germline ends came to 10 bases. DNA for the CDR3: TGTGCCAGTAATCGGGCAACGAACACTGAAGCTTTCTTT. It codes for CASNRATNTEAFF.

CDR3 DNA sequence: TGTGCCAGCAGATCGACTAGCGGATACGAGCAGTACTTC. Residues: CASRSTSGYEQYF. The chain carries TRBV7-9 and TRBJ2-7; the match to TRBD2 covers 9 bases. CDR1 and CDR2 from the germline V gene are SEHNR and FQNEAQ (reference sequence). J was trimmed by 4 bases and V by 6 bases; bases with no gene match: 4. This CDR3 has 13 residues.

This clonotype was detected many times. This chain uses TRBV2 with TRBJ2-5; 7 bases map to TRBD1. Germline V CDR1 and CDR2: SNHLY, FYNNEI. CDR3 length: 15 amino acids. With V trimmed by 3 bases and J by 0 bases, 4 bases remained unmatched. This chain's CDR3 is CASSEGQTYQETQYF. The CDR3 nucleotides are TGTGCCAGCAGTGAGGGACAGACGTACCAAGAGACCCAGTACTTC. The full variable domain, completed using reference TRBV2 and TRBJ2-5, is EPEVTQTPSHQVTQMGQEVILRCVPISNHLYFYWYRQILGQKVEFLVSFYNNEISEKSEIFDDQFSVERPDGSNFTLKIRSTKLEDSAMYFCASSEGQTYQETQYFGPGTRLLVL.

This clonotype was recorded many times. For the CDR3, the DNA is TGTGCCAGCAGCTCTTTCTCCGTCAGAGGCTATGGCTACACCTTC. Translating gives CASSSFSVRGYGYTF. The chain links TRBV13 to TRBJ1-2, with unresolved D. V gave up 4 bases and J gave up 4 bases, with 16 bases separating them. CDR1 and CDR2 from the germline V gene are PRHDT and FYEKMQ (reference sequence). The CDR3 totals 15 residues.

The table lists this clonotype with a few counts. The J gene is TRBJ1-1, the V gene TRBV28; D call uncertain. Trimming took off 2 bases at V and 5 bases at J, with 9 bases between the two ends. Germline values: CDR1 MDHEN, CDR2 SYDVKM. The CDR3 consists of 13 residues. CDR3 sequence reads: CASSLIGKTEAFF. The CDR3 DNA sequence: TGTGCCAGCAGTTTAATAGGAAAGACTGAAGCTTTCTTT.

Only one count was recorded for this clonotype. V and J are TRBV27 and TRBJ1-5, with 7 bases matching TRBD1. The CDR3 is 14 amino acids. The germline V gene encodes CDR1 MNHEY and CDR2 SMNVEV (reference sequence). The trim removed 8 bases at V and 6 bases at J, leaving 10 bases unmatched. DNA of the CDR3: TGTGCCAGCGCCGACAGGGAAGGCAGTCAGCCCCAGCATTTT. This codes for CASADREGSQPQHF.

The V gene is TRBV12-3 or TRBV12-4, the J gene TRBJ2-1, with D unresolved. CDR3 length: 12 amino acids. Trimming took off 6 bases at V and 5 bases at J, with 8 bases between the two ends. CDR3 DNA: TGTGCCAGCAGCAGGAGAAACAATGAGCAGTTCTTC. It encodes CASSRRNNEQFF.

This clonotype was detected ten times or more. V usage is TRBV6-1 and J usage is TRBJ2-7, with D perhaps TRBD1 (6 bases). The CDR3 extends over 15 amino acids. Germline V CDR1 and CDR2: MNHNS, SASEGT. Trimming removed 7 bases from V and 3 bases from J, with 19 bases in between. In DNA, the CDR3 is TGTGCCAGCAAAAAAGGGCCGGCAGGGGACTACGAGCAGTACTTC. Its translation: CASKKGPAGDYEQYF.

This clonotype occurred many times. The chain couples TRBV6-1 to TRBJ2-3, with 10 bases identical to TRBD2. V was clipped by 4 bases and J by 2 bases; unmatched bases: 9. This CDR3 region has 17 residues. CDR1 is MNHNS, CDR2 SASEGT, per germline. CDR3: CASSALAGGRNTDTQYF. The CDR3, as DNA: TGTGCCAGCAGTGCGTTAGCGGGAGGTCGGAACACAGATACGCAGTATTTT.

This clonotype was detected ten times or more. V is TRBV7-9 and J is TRBJ1-2; 7 bases align to TRBD1. Trimming took 4 bases from V and 6 from J; bases not matched to a gene: 8. This CDR3 is built from 14 residues. Germline V gene data show CDR1 as SEHNR and CDR2 as FQNEAQ (reference sequence). This chain's CDR3 is CASSSKSQGNGYTF. In DNA, the CDR3 is TGTGCCAGCAGCTCAAAGTCACAGGGGAATGGCTACACCTTC.

The chain couples TRBV6-4 to TRBJ2-5; D is unclear. Per the germline V gene, CDR1 is MRHNA and CDR2 is SNTAGT. With 0 bases removed from V and 2 bases from J, the gap between germline ends came to 10 bases. CDR3 length: 15 amino acids. CDR3 amino acids: CASSDSSEYQETQYF. The CDR3, as DNA: TGTGCCAGCAGTGACTCCTCTGAATATCAAGAGACCCAGTACTTC.

The gene calls are TRBV15 and TRBJ2-6; tentative D call: TRBD1 (5 bases). The CDR3 is 16 residues long. V was shortened by 5 bases and J by 0 bases, with 11 bases between the two germline ends. Germline CDR1 is LNHNV and CDR2 is YYDKDF (reference sequence). CDR3 sequence reads: CATSAHDSSGANVLTF. DNA for the CDR3: TGTGCCACCAGCGCCCACGACAGCTCTGGGGCCAACGTCCTGACTTTC.

This clonotype has ten or more counts. The chain carries TRBV2 and TRBJ2-1; no clear D gene. Trimming removed 2 bases from V and 3 bases from J, with 8 bases in between. The CDR3 spans 14 residues. Looked up from germline, CDR1 is SNHLY and CDR2 is FYNNEI. This CDR3 reads CASSERTIYNEQFF. The DNA for the CDR3 is TGTGCCAGCAGTGAACGGACCATCTACAATGAGCAGTTCTTC.

The count of this clonotype is one. With a much larger clone just one base away, this may be a read error. V usage is TRBV20-1 and J usage is TRBJ2-7, with 11 bases lining up with TRBD2. Germline-derived CDR1 and CDR2 are DFQATT and SNEGSKA (reference sequence). The CDR3 runs 16 residues. The CDR3 is CSARVRLAGNSYERYF. DNA of the CDR3: TGCAGTGCTAGAGTAAGACTAGCGGGAAACTCCTACGAGCGGTACTTC.

In its sample, this clonotype was seen many times. The V call is TRBV28, the J call TRBJ2-6, with D perhaps assigned TRBD1 or TRBD2 (5 bases each). Germline V gene sequence: CDR1 MDHEN, CDR2 SYDVKM. V dropped 3 bases and J dropped 1 base, with 13 bases sitting between them. This CDR3 spans 17 amino acids. The chain's CDR3 is CASSLQGEGSGANVLTF. CDR3 nucleotides: TGTGCCAGCAGTTTGCAGGGCGAGGGATCTGGGGCCAACGTCCTGACTTTC.

This clonotype was recorded a few times. The chain has TRBV2 and TRBJ2-7; D not certain. The CDR3 runs 11 residues. V lost 7 bases, J lost 3 bases, and 7 bases lay in between. Germline loops: CDR1 SNHLY, CDR2 FYNNEI. In DNA form, the CDR3 reads TGTGCCAGCATTGGAGACTACGAGCAGTACTTC. Its translation: CASIGDYEQYF.

The chain recombines TRBV20-1 with TRBJ2-7; D is perhaps TRBD1 (6 bases). Trimming shortened V by 3 bases and J by 3 bases, and 18 bases separated the two germline ends. The CDR3 length is 15 residues. Per the germline V gene, CDR1 is DFQATT and CDR2 is SNEGSKA (reference sequence). The CDR3 here is CSASEAGVRNYEQYF. The CDR3, as DNA: TGCAGTGCTAGTGAGGCAGGGGTTCGGAACTACGAGCAGTACTTC.

This clonotype was observed at least ten times. This rearrangement joins TRBV7-8 to TRBJ1-1, with D hard to call. This CDR3 contains 13 residues. CDR1 SGHVS and CDR2 FQNEAQ come from the germline V gene. V lost 1 base to trimming and J lost 6 bases, with 9 bases between them. In DNA, the CDR3 is TGTGCCAGCAGCTTAGTTCATAGTCCTGAAGCTTTCTTT. Encoded protein: CASSLVHSPEAFF.

This clonotype was counted at least ten times. The chain has TRBV28 and TRBJ2-7, with D tentatively TRBD2 (5 bases). Trimming removed 3 bases at V and 9 bases at J, with 18 bases between. The CDR3 extends over 14 amino acids. In germline, CDR1 is MDHEN, CDR2 SYDVKM. The CDR3 is CASSFRQRSLLQYF. As DNA, the CDR3 is TGTGCCAGCAGTTTTCGTCAGCGGTCCCTTCTGCAGTACTTC.

As to this clonotype: This may stem from a read error, because a much larger clone lies one nucleotide away. The V call is TRBV2, the J call TRBJ1-4, with a weak D call TRBD1 (5 bases). CDR3 length: 15 amino acids. Looked up from germline, CDR1 is SNHLY and CDR2 is FYNNEI. Here the CDR3 DNA reads TGTGCCAGCACCCCTCAGGGAGTGTCGGGTGAAGAACTGTTTTTT. It encodes CASTPQGVSGEELFF.

The chain recombines TRBV6-9 with TRBJ2-4; TRBD1 matches at 8 bases. From germline, CDR1 is MNHGY and CDR2 SVAAGI. The V gene end was trimmed by 4 bases and the J gene end by 1 base; junction bases not matched to a gene: 3. The CDR3 extends over 15 amino acids. CDR3 coding DNA: TGTGCCAGCAGTTCCCGGGACAGGGCCAAAAACATTCAGTACTTC. Protein: CASSSRDRAKNIQYF.